These T cell receptor beta chains were read from a single sample in a study of cytomegalovirus exposure and HLA in healthy donors. TCRdb keeps only in-frame clones here, not all; method: immunoSEQ multiplex PCR. This table has fewer than 150,000 clones, 60% to 85% appearing once. The sample comprised PBMCs. These receptors were taken from a man aged 40-55 years in good health and CMV-seropositive. The CDR3 runs from the conserved cysteine through the conserved F or W. Each record gives: V gene, J gene, D gene, clone size, CDR3 DNA, CDR3 protein. D genes are given only for firm matches. Only some rows state a clone size, as once, few, many or a class for expanded clones.

V gene: TRBV15; J gene: TRBJ1-1; D gene: TRBD1; clone size: NA; CDR3 DNA: TGTGCCACCAGCAGAGATCCTGGGACAGGGACTTTGAACACTGAAGCTTTCTTT; CDR3 protein: CATSRDPGTGTLNTEAFF
V gene: TRBV28; J gene: TRBJ2-1; D gene: TRBD2; clone size: NA; CDR3 DNA: TGTGCCAGCAGTTCCCTCGGGGCGCGACTAGCGGGGGGTAATGAGCAGTTCTTC; CDR3 protein: CASSSLGARLAGGNEQFF
V gene: TRBV11-2; J gene: TRBJ2-2; D gene: TRBD2; clone size: NA; CDR3 DNA: TGTGCCAGCAGCTTAGTTTCAGCGGGGGGCACCGGGGAGCTGTTTTTT; CDR3 protein: CASSLVSAGGTGELFF
V gene: TRBV6-1; J gene: TRBJ2-7; D gene: TRBD2; clone size: NA; CDR3 DNA: TGTGCCAGCTGGGGGGAGGGGAGCTCCTACGAGCAGTACTTC; CDR3 protein: CASWGEGSSYEQYF
V gene: TRBV19; J gene: TRBJ1-4; D gene: TRBD1; clone size: NA; CDR3 DNA: TGTGCCAGTACCCAGGGGGACAGGGGTAATGAAAAACTGTTTTTT; CDR3 protein: CASTQGDRGNEKLFF
V gene: TRBV19; J gene: TRBJ1-4; D gene: NA; clone size: NA; CDR3 DNA: TGTGCCAGTATGGTGGGACATTCTAATGAAAAACTGTTTTTT; CDR3 protein: CASMVGHSNEKLFF
V gene: TRBV7-3; J gene: TRBJ2-1; D gene: TRBD2; clone size: NA; CDR3 DNA: TGTGCCAGCAGCTCAGAAGGGGGACTAGCCCGCAATGAGCAGTTCTTC; CDR3 protein: CASSSEGGLARNEQFF
V gene: TRBV5-4; J gene: TRBJ1-2; D gene: TRBD1; clone size: NA; CDR3 DNA: TGTGCCAGCAGCTTGGGGACAGGGGGAGCGGGCGGCTACACCTTC; CDR3 protein: CASSLGTGGAGGYTF
V gene: TRBV6-5; J gene: TRBJ2-7; D gene: TRBD1; clone size: NA; CDR3 DNA: TGTGCCAGCAACAAACAGGGGCGGAGCTCCTACGAGCAGTACTTC; CDR3 protein: CASNKQGRSSYEQYF
V gene: TRBV30; J gene: TRBJ2-4; D gene: NA; clone size: NA; CDR3 DNA: TGTGCCTGGAGCCCTGGGCTTTTAGCCAAAAACATTCAGTACTTC; CDR3 protein: CAWSPGLLAKNIQYF
V gene: TRBV5-4; J gene: TRBJ1-2; D gene: NA; clone size: few; CDR3 DNA: TGTGCCAGCAGCGGCCGGGACTATGGCTACACCTTC; CDR3 protein: CASSGRDYGYTF
V gene: TRBV29-1; J gene: TRBJ2-7; D gene: NA; clone size: NA; CDR3 DNA: TGCAGCGTCCGGACAGACAAAACCTACGAGCAGTACTTC; CDR3 protein: CSVRTDKTYEQYF
V gene: TRBV6-5; J gene: TRBJ2-7; D gene: TRBD1; clone size: NA; CDR3 DNA: TGTGCCAGCAGTAGACAGGGGGATCTGCACTACGAGCAGTACTTC; CDR3 protein: CASSRQGDLHYEQYF
V gene: TRBV7-8; J gene: TRBJ2-7; D gene: TRBD1; clone size: once; CDR3 DNA: TGTGCCAGCAGCCCGACGGGACAGAGCCTAGGGCAGTACTTC; CDR3 protein: CASSPTGQSLGQYF
V gene: TRBV7-9; J gene: TRBJ2-3; D gene: TRBD2; clone size: NA; CDR3 DNA: TGTGCCAGCAGCCCAGGGACTAGCGGGAGAGGAGATACGCAGTATTTT; CDR3 protein: CASSPGTSGRGDTQYF
V gene: TRBV9; J gene: TRBJ1-2; D gene: TRBD1; clone size: NA; CDR3 DNA: TGTGCCAGCAGCGTAGTCCCACAGGGGCTAACTAACTATGGCTACACCTTC; CDR3 protein: CASSVVPQGLTNYGYTF
V gene: TRBV30; J gene: TRBJ1-2; D gene: TRBD1; clone size: NA; CDR3 DNA: TGTGCCTGGAGTAAGGACAGGGACGTTGGCTACACCTTC; CDR3 protein: CAWSKDRDVGYTF
V gene: TRBV6-5; J gene: TRBJ2-3; D gene: NA; clone size: few; CDR3 DNA: TGTGCCAGCAGTTCTCCGGGCCTACGGGATGTGGATACGCAGTATTTT; CDR3 protein: CASSSPGLRDVDTQYF
V gene: TRBV4-1; J gene: TRBJ1-5; D gene: NA; clone size: NA; CDR3 DNA: TGCGCCAGCAGCCAAGAAGGGCGGGAGGGAGCTAGGAATCAGCCCCAGCATTTT; CDR3 protein: CASSQEGREGARNQPQHF
V gene: TRBV29-1; J gene: TRBJ2-7; D gene: TRBD1; clone size: once; CDR3 DNA: TGCAGCGTTGGTATGACAGGGGGCGGTGAGCAGTACTTC; CDR3 protein: CSVGMTGGGEQYF
V gene: TRBV7-2; J gene: TRBJ1-2; D gene: TRBD1; clone size: NA; CDR3 DNA: TGTGCCAGCTTCATAACAGGGGGCGCCCATGGCTACACCTTC; CDR3 protein: CASFITGGAHGYTF
V gene: TRBV5-6; J gene: TRBJ2-3; D gene: TRBD1; clone size: few; CDR3 DNA: TGTGCCAGCAGCCGTAAACGGGACAGGGGGCGCACAGATACGCAGTATTTT; CDR3 protein: CASSRKRDRGRTDTQYF
V gene: TRBV6-1; J gene: TRBJ2-1; D gene: TRBD2; clone size: NA; CDR3 DNA: TGTGCCAGCAGTGAACTTGGGTCCGCACTAGCGGGGGGCAGATACAATGAGCAGTTCTTC; CDR3 protein: CASSELGSALAGGRYNEQFF
V gene: TRBV7-9; J gene: TRBJ2-1; D gene: TRBD2; clone size: NA; CDR3 DNA: TGTGCCAGCAGCTTAGCTCGGGGACTAGATGATGAGCAGTTCTTC; CDR3 protein: CASSLARGLDDEQFF
V gene: TRBV28; J gene: TRBJ1-5; D gene: TRBD1; clone size: few; CDR3 DNA: TGTGCCAGCAGTTTATCAGGGGGCGGTCAGCCCCAGCATTTT; CDR3 protein: CASSLSGGGQPQHF
V gene: TRBV19; J gene: TRBJ1-5; D gene: TRBD1; clone size: NA; CDR3 DNA: TGTGCCAGTAGTATAGTGGGACAGGGAACGGGGCAGCCCCAGCATTTT; CDR3 protein: CASSIVGQGTGQPQHF
V gene: TRBV5-1; J gene: TRBJ2-7; D gene: TRBD2; clone size: NA; CDR3 DNA: TGCGCCAGCAGCTTGGGGTTAGCGGGTCTCTACGAGCAGTACTTC; CDR3 protein: CASSLGLAGLYEQYF
V gene: TRBV29-1; J gene: TRBJ1-1; D gene: NA; clone size: NA; CDR3 DNA: TGCAGCGTCTCGCCCCGGACACTGAACACTGAAGCTTTCTTT; CDR3 protein: CSVSPRTLNTEAFF
V gene: TRBV19; J gene: TRBJ1-5; D gene: TRBD1; clone size: NA; CDR3 DNA: TGTGCCAGTAGTCCCTGGGGACAGCCTAGCAATCAGCCCCAGCATTTT; CDR3 protein: CASSPWGQPSNQPQHF
V gene: TRBV7-7; J gene: TRBJ1-5; D gene: TRBD1; clone size: NA; CDR3 DNA: TGTGCTAGCAGCCCGGGACAGGGGGCAGATCAGCCCCAGCATTTT; CDR3 protein: CASSPGQGADQPQHF
V gene: TRBV19; J gene: TRBJ1-1; D gene: TRBD1; clone size: NA; CDR3 DNA: TGTGCCAGTAGTATGGGGACAGTCACTGAAGCTTTCTTT; CDR3 protein: CASSMGTVTEAFF
V gene: TRBV7-8; J gene: TRBJ2-7; D gene: NA; clone size: NA; CDR3 DNA: TGTACCAGCAGCCTGGGGGGACAGACCTACGAGCAGTACTTC; CDR3 protein: CTSSLGGQTYEQYF
V gene: TRBV7-8; J gene: TRBJ2-1; D gene: TRBD2; clone size: NA; CDR3 DNA: TGTGCCAGCAGCTTTCATCTACTAGCGGGAGGCCGAGGCTCCTACAATGAGCAGTTCTTC; CDR3 protein: CASSFHLLAGGRGSYNEQFF
V gene: TRBV9; J gene: TRBJ2-2; D gene: TRBD2; clone size: NA; CDR3 DNA: TGTGCCAGCAGCTCTTCACTAGCGGGGACGAGGGAGCTGTTTTTT; CDR3 protein: CASSSSLAGTRELFF
V gene: TRBV5-6; J gene: TRBJ1-4; D gene: NA; clone size: NA; CDR3 DNA: TGTGCCAGCAGCTTTTACCTATCTGCAACTAATGAAAAACTGTTTTTT; CDR3 protein: CASSFYLSATNEKLFF
V gene: TRBV28; J gene: TRBJ1-5; D gene: NA; clone size: NA; CDR3 DNA: TGTGCCAGCAGCCGTTTAAATCAGCCCCAGCATTTT; CDR3 protein: CASSRLNQPQHF
V gene: TRBV29-1; J gene: TRBJ2-5; D gene: NA; clone size: NA; CDR3 DNA: TGCAGCGTTGGGGGTACGGGAGAAACCCAGTACTTC; CDR3 protein: CSVGGTGETQYF
V gene: TRBV11-2; J gene: TRBJ1-2; D gene: NA; clone size: NA; CDR3 DNA: TGTGCCAGCAGCTTAGACGGGAATCGGTACTATGGCTACACCTTC; CDR3 protein: CASSLDGNRYYGYTF
V gene: TRBV5-1; J gene: TRBJ1-3; D gene: NA; clone size: NA; CDR3 DNA: TGCGCCAGCAGCCTTACCCAGGGCTCTGGAAACACCATATATTTT; CDR3 protein: CASSLTQGSGNTIYF
V gene: TRBV6-1; J gene: TRBJ1-1; D gene: TRBD1; clone size: NA; CDR3 DNA: TGTGCCAGCAGTGGGACAGGGGGCACTTTCGACACTGAAGCTTTCTTT; CDR3 protein: CASSGTGGTFDTEAFF
V gene: TRBV4-1; J gene: TRBJ1-1; D gene: NA; clone size: NA; CDR3 DNA: TGCGCCAGCAGCCAGCCACAGGGCCTAATGAACACTGAAGCTTTCTTT; CDR3 protein: CASSQPQGLMNTEAFF
V gene: TRBV7-3; J gene: TRBJ2-2; D gene: TRBD2; clone size: NA; CDR3 DNA: TGTGCCAGCAGCACCGCAGCGGGGGGCGGGGAGCTGTTTTTT; CDR3 protein: CASSTAAGGGELFF
V gene: TRBV7-9; J gene: TRBJ1-2; D gene: NA; clone size: NA; CDR3 DNA: TGTGCCAGCAGCCTTGGGGGGTTCGGAGGTGGCTACACCTTC; CDR3 protein: CASSLGGFGGGYTF
V gene: TRBV4-2; J gene: TRBJ1-1; D gene: NA; clone size: few; CDR3 DNA: TGTGCCAGCAGCGACTCGCAACATTACACAGGAGCTTTCTTT; CDR3 protein: CASSDSQHYTGAFF
V gene: TRBV5-6; J gene: TRBJ2-3; D gene: TRBD1; clone size: NA; CDR3 DNA: TGTGCCAGCAGCTTAGCGGGGACAGGGGTTTCTGCGCAGTATTTT; CDR3 protein: CASSLAGTGVSAQYF
V gene: TRBV9; J gene: TRBJ2-5; D gene: NA; clone size: NA; CDR3 DNA: TGTGCCAGCAGCGTTGGGCAGGGGAAGAACCAAGAGACCCAGTACTTC; CDR3 protein: CASSVGQGKNQETQYF
V gene: TRBV6-5; J gene: TRBJ2-7; D gene: NA; clone size: NA; CDR3 DNA: TGTGCCAGCAGTTACTCTACGACAGGTTACTACGAGCAGTACTTC; CDR3 protein: CASSYSTTGYYEQYF
V gene: TRBV30; J gene: TRBJ1-1; D gene: NA; clone size: NA; CDR3 DNA: TGTGCCTGGAGTGTTGGACAGTCGAACACTGAAGCTTTCTTT; CDR3 protein: CAWSVGQSNTEAFF
V gene: TRBV29-1; J gene: TRBJ1-2; D gene: NA; clone size: once; CDR3 DNA: TGCAGCGTTGAAGATGGCCCCGATGGCTACACCTTC; CDR3 protein: CSVEDGPDGYTF
V gene: TRBV7-7; J gene: TRBJ1-1; D gene: NA; clone size: NA; CDR3 DNA: TGTGCTAGCAGCTTATCGGTGAACACTGAAGCTTTCTTT; CDR3 protein: CASSLSVNTEAFF
V gene: TRBV5-1; J gene: TRBJ2-2; D gene: NA; clone size: once; CDR3 DNA: TGCGCCAGCAGCTTGACTCTAGCATCCACCGGGGAGCTGTTTTTT; CDR3 protein: CASSLTLASTGELFF
V gene: TRBV27; J gene: TRBJ2-7; D gene: NA; clone size: few; CDR3 DNA: TGTGCCAGCAGTCCCCTCCGGGGGGAGCAGTACTTC; CDR3 protein: CASSPLRGEQYF
V gene: TRBV5-1; J gene: TRBJ2-2; D gene: TRBD1; clone size: NA; CDR3 DNA: TGCGCCAGCAGCCTAAGGACAGGGCGGACCGGGGAGCTGTTTTTT; CDR3 protein: CASSLRTGRTGELFF